This TCR beta chain was obtained from a study of CD8+ T cells in alopecia areata (dated by TCRdb to the late 2010s). At the level of the whole study: The study used high-throughput TCRbeta sequencing to examine T cell clonal expansion in alopecia areata, in both the C3H/HeJ mouse model and human patients. Human TCRbeta sequencing covered scalp tissue and sorted CD4+ and CD8+ peripheral blood T cells from patchy and totalis/universalis alopecia areata patients and healthy controls. Scalp clonality was compared across normal scalp (n=4), patchy alopecia areata scalp (n=8), and alopecia totalis/universalis scalp (n=8). RNA was obtained with the PAXgene miRNA kit for fixed scalp, the miRNeasy kit for PBMCs, and the RNeasy kit for mouse skin. immunoSEQ multiplex PCR using 35 Vbeta forward primers and 13 Jbeta reverse primers was used to amplify TCRbeta CDR3 regions.

CDR1 and CDR2 (SGHTA, FQGNSA) derive from the germline V gene. Reading from cysteine to phenylalanine, the CDR3 counts 15 amino acids. Only the CDR3 region is kept as DNA, spanning 45 bases read in frame from base 1. The junction shows trimming of 5 bases on V and 8 bases on J, plus 21 bases between the germline ends. Results the study describes overall, beyond this receptor: TCR sequences shared between patients were less clear than in mice, possibly partly because of HLA diversity in the patient population. Scalp TCR repertoire analysis is complicated because resident alphabeta T cells in normal human skin are also sequenced, whereas mouse skin is dominated by gammadelta T cells. Higher clonality and more expanded CD8+ clones were observed in lesional scalp than in normal scalp, particularly in alopecia totalis/universalis, a finding suggestive of antigenic drive.

Receptors were amplified or captured by the immunoSEQ multiplex PCR assay. For TCR sequencing, RNA was extracted from every sample and reverse transcribed into cDNA to serve as template. First-strand cDNA was synthesized with SuperScript III using a 2:1 mix of oligo-dT and random hexamers. A synthetic immune receptor repertoire was used to measure amplification bias, and any remaining bias was corrected computationally. Under the source paper's analysis protocol: Raw reads were preprocessed to remove errors, and CDR3 was defined according to IMGT conventions as the region from the conserved cysteine to phenylalanine. Clonality was computed as 1 minus the Shannon entropy, with the entropy normalized by log2 of the number of productive unique TCRs. Scalp TCRbeta sequences were cross-referenced with sorted blood CD4 and CD8 repertoires so that the CD4 or CD8 identity of scalp clones could be inferred. TCRdb carries this immuneACCESS record with in-frame sequences only. Its versions omit some clonotypes, under half of them owing to an unresolved V gene in the studies checked, with the rest unexplained. Clone size and V and J calls were adopted from that table, with D and trimming inferred from the DNA. The sample table records fewer than 110,000 clones; approximately 52% of these occur just once. The ten largest clones represent 7.5% to 9% of the sample.

PBMCs were isolated by density centrifugation and stained for CD3, CD4 and CD8, and CD4+ and CD8+ T cells were sorted on a FACSAria. Scalp biopsies and blood samples were provided by unaffected controls. About this clone: What antigen it recognizes has not been identified. Base qualities are not at hand, and no much larger clone is one base apart.

The receptor was derived from a human donor in good health. The V gene is TRBV7-2 and the J gene is TRBJ1-1; 5 matching bases give a weak D call of TRBD1. The specimen sequenced was CD4+ T cells sorted from blood. Read as DNA, the sequence is TGTGCCAGCAGCCAAACCGGGGCCTCCTCTCAGGAAGCTTTCTTT. It specifies CASSQTGASSQEAFF.